Here is one TCR beta chain with its context. The antigen it binds to is not known. It has no much larger one-base neighbor in the sample; base qualities were not kept. These data belong to a study of regulatory and conventional T cells in RAG deficiency (dated by TCRdb to about 2017). Describing the broader study: The study used high-throughput TCR beta sequencing to compare repertoire diversity and composition of Treg, conventional CD4+ and CD8+ T cells between RAG-deficient patients and healthy controls. General findings and caveats noted by the study authors: In Omenn syndrome and CID/AS patients compared with controls, around 100-fold fewer unique TCR beta sequences were detected from Treg cells, versus approximately 9.7-fold fewer for other subsets. In Omenn syndrome patients, sorted CD25-high CD127-low cells may represent peripherally activated cells rather than bona fide Treg cells. Shorter CDR3 lengths were found in all patient T-cell subsets, and >85% Treg-Tconv repertoire overlap at nucleotide and amino acid level was observed in Omenn syndrome patients. Some T-cell subset analyses were not performed for some subjects. Compared with control T-cell subpopulations, RAG-deficient patients had much lower Shannon entropy and higher Simpson indices.

The library was prepared using the immunoSEQ multiplex PCR assay. Genomic DNA from the sorted T-cell subsets was used to amplify rearranged TCR beta chain products, which were then sequenced. In the authors' own workflow: Shannon entropy and Simpson indices were used to measure how diverse the repertoire of productive TCR beta rearrangements was. To assess clonal expansion, the frequencies of the 100 most abundant productive TCR beta clonotypes were added up as a share of total reads. The TRB repertoires were scored with a self-reactivity index that is based on amino acid usage at CDR3beta positions 6 and 7. Two-way ANOVA was used for repertoire analyses, and Student t or Mann-Whitney tests were used for flow cytometric analyses. TCRdb's version of the immuneACCESS table is confined to in-frame rearrangements and falls short of the full clone set. An unresolved V gene accounts for under half of the shortfall where checked; the remainder is of unknown origin. That table supplies the V and J calls and clone size; D and trimming were determined from the DNA. This sample holds around 20,000 clones; around 97% were observed only once. Clones ranked in the top ten supply 1% to 1.5% of the sample.

Before genomic DNA extraction, conventional CD4+ T cells were isolated from blood as CD25-low CD127-high cells. Repertoire analyses used several healthy control donors as the comparison group. The data were also submitted as part of a second study, on regulatory T cells. The second study's paper adds: In the multiplex PCR, 52 forward TRBV primers and 13 reverse TRBJ primers were used, and assay-based and computational corrections were applied for amplification bias. Restricted unique TRB V-J pairs and skewed V and J gene usage were observed in patient repertoires, most markedly in regulatory T cells. The study compared T-cell receptor beta repertoires of sorted regulatory, conventional CD4+ and CD8+ T cells between CD3G-deficient patients and healthy controls. Peripheral blood mononuclear cells were isolated by Ficoll density separation. Within the immunoSEQ assay, multiplex PCR amplified rearranged TRB loci from genomic DNA. Sequencing of the TRB amplicons was done on an Illumina HiSeq platform. Custom algorithms error-filtered the raw sequences and aligned the raw sequences to reference gene sequences, after which the immunoSEQ online tools were used for analysis. Frequencies of productive and nonproductive TRB rearrangements were evaluated among both unique and total sequences. Group comparisons used t tests, Mann-Whitney tests or two-way ANOVA run in Prism software.

This receptor was obtained from a human donor in good health. Material: CD25- CD4+ T cells sorted from blood.

The bases are TGCAGTGCTAGAGTAAATGAGCAGTTCTTC. Translated, this gives CSARVNEQFF. Recombination connected TRBV20-1 to TRBJ2-1, with no confidently assigned D gene. A distance of 2 bases separates the germline ends of V and J, which lose 1 base and 7 bases respectively. The germline V gene (reference sequence) sets CDR1 to DFQATT and CDR2 to SNEGSKA. The CDR3 runs 10 amino acids, cysteine and phenylalanine included. The retained sequence is limited to the CDR3, 30 bases, with the frame set at the first base.